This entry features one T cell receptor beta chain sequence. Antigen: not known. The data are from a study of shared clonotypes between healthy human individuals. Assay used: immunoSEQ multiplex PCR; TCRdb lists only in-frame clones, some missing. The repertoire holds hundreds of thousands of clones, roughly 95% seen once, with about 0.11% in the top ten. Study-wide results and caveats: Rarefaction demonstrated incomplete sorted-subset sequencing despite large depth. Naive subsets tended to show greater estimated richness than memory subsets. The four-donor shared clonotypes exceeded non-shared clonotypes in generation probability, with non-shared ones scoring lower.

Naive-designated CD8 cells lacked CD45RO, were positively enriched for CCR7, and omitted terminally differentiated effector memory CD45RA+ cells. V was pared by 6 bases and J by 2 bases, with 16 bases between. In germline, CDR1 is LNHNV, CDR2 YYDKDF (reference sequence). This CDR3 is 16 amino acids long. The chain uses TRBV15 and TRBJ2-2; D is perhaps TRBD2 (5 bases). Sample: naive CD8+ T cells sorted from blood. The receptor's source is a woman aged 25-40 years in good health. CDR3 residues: CATSSLTRANTGELFF. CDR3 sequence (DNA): TGTGCCACCAGTAGTTTAACTAGGGCAAACACCGGGGAGCTGTTTTTT.